This TCR beta chain is from a study of T cell repertoires in cytomegalovirus infection. At the level of the study: The public TCR beta signatures pointed to both CMV infection and matching HLA type.

This clonotype came up many times. What it binds is not known. Study-level findings and limits: In two of eight donors, the top clonotype was HLA-C-restricted CMV-specific. The study identified carriers of CMV plus the relevant HLA from cumulative public TCR beta family frequency.

MiXCR, applied by TCRdb to the reads, yields one record per CDR3 protein. The profile shows approximately 490,000 distinct CDR3 sequences, approximately 10% of them singletons. The receptor was isolated from a human donor in good health (CMV status not recorded). Some clones in this sample may be carry-over from other donors' samples. The sequencing input was PBMCs.

CDR3 nucleotide sequence: TGTGCCAGCAATGGGAGAGGGGAGCACACCCCCGGAAACACCATATATTTT. It encodes CASNGRGEHTPGNTIYF. The V call is TRBV6-6, the J call TRBJ1-3; D perhaps matches TRBD1 (5 bases). The CDR3 spans 17 residues. Germline assignment: CDR1 MNHNY and CDR2 SVGAGI (reference sequence). V was trimmed by 7 bases and J by 4 bases, leaving 23 bases between them.